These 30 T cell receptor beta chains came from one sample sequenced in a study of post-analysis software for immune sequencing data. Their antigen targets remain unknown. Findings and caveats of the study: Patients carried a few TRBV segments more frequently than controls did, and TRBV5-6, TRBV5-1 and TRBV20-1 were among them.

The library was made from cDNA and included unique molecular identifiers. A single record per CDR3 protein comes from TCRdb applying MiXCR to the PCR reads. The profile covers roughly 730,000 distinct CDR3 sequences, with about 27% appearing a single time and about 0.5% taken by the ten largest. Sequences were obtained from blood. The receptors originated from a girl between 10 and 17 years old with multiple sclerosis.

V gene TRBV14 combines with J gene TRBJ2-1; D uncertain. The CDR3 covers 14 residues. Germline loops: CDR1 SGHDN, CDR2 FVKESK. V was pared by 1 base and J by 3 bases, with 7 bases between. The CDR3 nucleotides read TGTGCCAGCAGCCAAGGAACAATCTACAATGAGCAGTTCTTC. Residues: CASSQGTIYNEQFF.

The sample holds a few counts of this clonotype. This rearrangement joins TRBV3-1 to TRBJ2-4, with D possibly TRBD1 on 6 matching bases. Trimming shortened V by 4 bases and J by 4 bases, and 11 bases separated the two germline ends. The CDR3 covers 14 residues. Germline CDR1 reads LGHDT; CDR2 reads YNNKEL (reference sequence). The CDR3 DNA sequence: TGTGCCAGCAGCCTAAGGACAGAAAAAAACATTCAGTACTTC. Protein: CASSLRTEKNIQYF.

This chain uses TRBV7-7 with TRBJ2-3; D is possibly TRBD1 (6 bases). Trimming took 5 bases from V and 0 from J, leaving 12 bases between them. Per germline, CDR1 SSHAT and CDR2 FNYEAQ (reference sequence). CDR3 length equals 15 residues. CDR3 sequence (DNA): TGTGCCAGCAGCCAGGGGCCGGGGAGCACAGATACGCAGTATTTT. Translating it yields CASSQGPGSTDTQYF.

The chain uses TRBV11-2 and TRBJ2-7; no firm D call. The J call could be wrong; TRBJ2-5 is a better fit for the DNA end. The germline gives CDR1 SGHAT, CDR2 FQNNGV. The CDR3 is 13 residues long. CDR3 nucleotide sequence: TGTGCCAGCAGCTTCCTGGGGTTCGAGACCCAGTACTTC. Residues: CASSFLGFETQYF.

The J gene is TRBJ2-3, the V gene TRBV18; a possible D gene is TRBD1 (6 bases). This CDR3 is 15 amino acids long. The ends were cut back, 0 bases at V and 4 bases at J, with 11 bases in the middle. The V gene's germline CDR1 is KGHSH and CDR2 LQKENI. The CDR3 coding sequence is TGTGCCAGCTCACCACCGAACAGGGTGGCAGATACGCAGTATTTT. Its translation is CASSPPNRVADTQYF.

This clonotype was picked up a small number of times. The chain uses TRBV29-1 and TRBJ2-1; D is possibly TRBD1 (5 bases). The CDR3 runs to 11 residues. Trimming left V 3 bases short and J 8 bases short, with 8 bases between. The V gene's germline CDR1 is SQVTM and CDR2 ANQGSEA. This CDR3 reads CSVDRTYEQFF. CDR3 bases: TGCAGCGTTGATAGGACATATGAGCAGTTCTTC.

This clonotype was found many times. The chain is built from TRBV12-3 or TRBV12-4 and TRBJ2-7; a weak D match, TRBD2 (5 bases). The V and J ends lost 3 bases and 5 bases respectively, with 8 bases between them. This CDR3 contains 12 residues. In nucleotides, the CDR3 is TGTGCCAGCAGTTTCGGGGTCAACGAGCAGTACTTC. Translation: CASSFGVNEQYF.

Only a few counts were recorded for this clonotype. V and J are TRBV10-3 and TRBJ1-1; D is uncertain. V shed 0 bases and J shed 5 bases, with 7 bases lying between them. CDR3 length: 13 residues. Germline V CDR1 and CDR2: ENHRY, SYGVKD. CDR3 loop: CAISESGWTEAFF. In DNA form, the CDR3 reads TGTGCCATCAGTGAGTCGGGCTGGACTGAAGCTTTCTTT.

The CDR3 loop reads CSAPDGQGRSNQPQHF. In DNA form, the CDR3 reads TGCAGTGCCCCAGACGGACAGGGCAGGAGCAATCAGCCCCAGCATTTT. V gene TRBV20-1 combines with J gene TRBJ1-5; TRBD1 matches at 8 bases. The CDR3 is 16 amino acids. The V gene end was trimmed by 6 bases and the J gene end by 1 base; junction bases not matched to a gene: 11. Germline V lookup: CDR1 DFQATT, CDR2 SNEGSKA (reference sequence).

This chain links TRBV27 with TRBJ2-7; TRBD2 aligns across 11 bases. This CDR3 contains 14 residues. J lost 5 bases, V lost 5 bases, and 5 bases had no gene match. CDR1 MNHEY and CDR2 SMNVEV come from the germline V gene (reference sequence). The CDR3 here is CASSPIAGGNEQYF. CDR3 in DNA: TGTGCCAGCAGTCCCATAGCGGGAGGGAACGAGCAGTACTTC.

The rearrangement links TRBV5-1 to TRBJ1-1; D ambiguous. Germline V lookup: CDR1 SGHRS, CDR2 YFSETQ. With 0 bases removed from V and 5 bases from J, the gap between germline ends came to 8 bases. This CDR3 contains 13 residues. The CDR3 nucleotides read TGCGCCAGCAGCTTGGCCACATTTACTGAAGCTTTCTTT. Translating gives CASSLATFTEAFF.

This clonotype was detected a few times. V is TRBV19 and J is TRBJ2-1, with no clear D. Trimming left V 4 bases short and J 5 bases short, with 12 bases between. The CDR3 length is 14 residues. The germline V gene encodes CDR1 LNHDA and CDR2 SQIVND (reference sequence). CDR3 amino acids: CASSSLGVHNEQFF. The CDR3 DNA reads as TGTGCCAGTAGTAGCCTTGGAGTCCACAATGAGCAGTTCTTC. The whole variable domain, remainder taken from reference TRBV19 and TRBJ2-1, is DGGITQSPKYLFRKEGQNVTLSCEQNLNHDAMYWYRQDPGQGLRLIYYSQIVNDFQKGDIAEGYSVSREKKESFPLTVTSAQKNPTAFYLCASSSLGVHNEQFFGPGTRLTVL.

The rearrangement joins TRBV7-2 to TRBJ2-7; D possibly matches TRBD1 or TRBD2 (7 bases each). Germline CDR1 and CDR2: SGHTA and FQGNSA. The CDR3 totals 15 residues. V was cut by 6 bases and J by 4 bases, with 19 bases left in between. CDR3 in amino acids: CASSPGGRARYEQYF. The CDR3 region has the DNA TGTGCCAGCAGTCCAGGGGGGAGGGCCCGTTACGAGCAGTACTTC.

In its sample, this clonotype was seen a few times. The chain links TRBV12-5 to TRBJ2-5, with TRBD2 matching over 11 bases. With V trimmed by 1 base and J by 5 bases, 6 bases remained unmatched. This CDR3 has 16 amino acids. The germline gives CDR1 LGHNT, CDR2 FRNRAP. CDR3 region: CASGLGTSGGGETQYF. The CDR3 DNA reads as TGTGCTAGTGGTTTGGGAACTAGCGGGGGAGGCGAGACCCAGTACTTC.

The CDR3, as DNA: TGCAGTGCCCGAGGCGCAGGGGGCCTTGAGCAGTTCTTC. The encoded protein is CSARGAGGLEQFF. V and J are TRBV20-1 and TRBJ2-1; TRBD1 aligns across 8 bases. Germline V gene sequence: CDR1 DFQATT, CDR2 SNEGSKA (reference sequence). The V segment lost 6 bases and the J segment 9 bases; nucleotides outside the gene matches: 10. The CDR3 totals 13 residues.

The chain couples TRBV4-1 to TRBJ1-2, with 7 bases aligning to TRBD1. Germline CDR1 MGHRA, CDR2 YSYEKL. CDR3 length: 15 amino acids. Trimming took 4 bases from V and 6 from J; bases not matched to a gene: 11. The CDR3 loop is CASSPSRVQGDGYTF. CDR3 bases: TGCGCCAGCAGCCCCTCAAGGGTGCAGGGGGATGGCTACACCTTC.

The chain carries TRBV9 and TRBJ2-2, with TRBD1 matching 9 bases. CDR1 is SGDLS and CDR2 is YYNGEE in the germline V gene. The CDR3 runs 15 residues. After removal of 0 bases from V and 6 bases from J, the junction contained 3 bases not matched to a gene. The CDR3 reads CASSVVGQGPGELFF. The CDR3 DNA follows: TGTGCCAGCAGCGTAGTGGGACAGGGTCCCGGGGAGCTGTTTTTT.

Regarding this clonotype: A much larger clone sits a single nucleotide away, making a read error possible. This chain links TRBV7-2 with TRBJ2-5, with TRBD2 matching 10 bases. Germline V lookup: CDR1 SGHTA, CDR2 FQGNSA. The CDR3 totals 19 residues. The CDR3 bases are TGTGTCAGCAGCAAAAAGGTGCCTAGCGGGAGCGGGGGAAGAGAGACCCAGTACTTC. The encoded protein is CVSSKKVPSGSGGRETQYF.

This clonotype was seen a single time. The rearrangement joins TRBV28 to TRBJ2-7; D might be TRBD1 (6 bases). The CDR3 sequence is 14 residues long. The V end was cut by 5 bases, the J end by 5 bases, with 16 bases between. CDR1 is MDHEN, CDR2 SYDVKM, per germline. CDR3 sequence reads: CASSRPGAWDEQYF. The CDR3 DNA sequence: TGTGCCAGCAGTCGCCCAGGGGCGTGGGACGAGCAGTACTTC.

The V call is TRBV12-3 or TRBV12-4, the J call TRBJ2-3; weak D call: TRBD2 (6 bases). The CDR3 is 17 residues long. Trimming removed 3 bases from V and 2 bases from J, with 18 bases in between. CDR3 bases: TGTGCCAGCAGTTTCCTAGCGACCTCGAGAAACACAGATACGCAGTATTTT. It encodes CASSFLATSRNTDTQYF.

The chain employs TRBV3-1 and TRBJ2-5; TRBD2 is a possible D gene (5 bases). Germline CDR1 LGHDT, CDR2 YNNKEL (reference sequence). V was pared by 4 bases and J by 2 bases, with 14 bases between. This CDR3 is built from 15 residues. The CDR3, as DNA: TGTGCCAGCAGCCGGAGCGTCGGGGAGCAAGAGACCCAGTACTTC. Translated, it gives CASSRSVGEQETQYF.

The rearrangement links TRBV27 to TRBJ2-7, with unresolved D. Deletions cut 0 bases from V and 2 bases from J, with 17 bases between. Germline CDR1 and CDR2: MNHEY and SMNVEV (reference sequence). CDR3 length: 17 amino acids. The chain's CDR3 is CASSLSLRPVAPYEQYF. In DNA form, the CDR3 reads TGTGCCAGCAGTTTATCGCTGCGGCCGGTGGCCCCCTACGAGCAGTACTTC.

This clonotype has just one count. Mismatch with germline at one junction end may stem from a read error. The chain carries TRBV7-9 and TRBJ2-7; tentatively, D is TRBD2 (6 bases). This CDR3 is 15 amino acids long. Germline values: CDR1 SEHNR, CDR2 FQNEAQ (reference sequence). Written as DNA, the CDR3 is TGCGCCAGCAGCTTAGGGGCGGCGGGGAGCTACGAGCAGTACTTC. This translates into CASSLGAAGSYEQYF.

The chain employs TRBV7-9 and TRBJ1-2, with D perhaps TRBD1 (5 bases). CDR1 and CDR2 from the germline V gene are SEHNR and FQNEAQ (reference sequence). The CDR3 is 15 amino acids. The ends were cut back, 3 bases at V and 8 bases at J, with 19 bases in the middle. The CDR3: CASSFRGREPSGYTF. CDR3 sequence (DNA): TGTGCCAGCAGCTTCCGTGGCAGGGAACCTTCAGGCTACACCTTC. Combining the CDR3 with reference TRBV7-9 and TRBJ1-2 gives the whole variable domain DTGVSQNPRHKITKRGQNVTFRCDPISEHNRLYWYRQTLGQGPEFLTYFQNEAQLEKSRLLSDRFSAERPKGSFSTLEIQRTEQGDSAMYLCASSFRGREPSGYTFGSGTRLTVV.

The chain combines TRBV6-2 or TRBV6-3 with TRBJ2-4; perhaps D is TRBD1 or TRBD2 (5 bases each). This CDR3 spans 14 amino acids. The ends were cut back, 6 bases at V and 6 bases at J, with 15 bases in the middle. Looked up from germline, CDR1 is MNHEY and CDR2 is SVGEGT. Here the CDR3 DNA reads TGTGCCAGCAGGCAAACTAGTGGGGCAAACATTCAGTACTTC. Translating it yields CASRQTSGANIQYF.

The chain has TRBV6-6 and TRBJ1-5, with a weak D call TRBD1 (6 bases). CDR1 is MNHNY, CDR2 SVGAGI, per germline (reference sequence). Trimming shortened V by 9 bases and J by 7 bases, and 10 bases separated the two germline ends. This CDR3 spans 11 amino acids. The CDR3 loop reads CASRTEQPQHF. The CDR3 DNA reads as TGTGCCAGTAGGACAGAGCAGCCCCAGCATTTT.

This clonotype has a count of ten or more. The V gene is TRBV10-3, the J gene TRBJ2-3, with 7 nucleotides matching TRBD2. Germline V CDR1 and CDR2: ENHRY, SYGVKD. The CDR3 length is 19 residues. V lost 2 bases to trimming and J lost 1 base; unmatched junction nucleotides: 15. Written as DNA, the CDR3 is TGTGCCATCAGTGAGCCGAATACCGCAGCGCTAGCGGGCACAGATACGCAGTATTTT. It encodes CAISEPNTAALAGTDTQYF.

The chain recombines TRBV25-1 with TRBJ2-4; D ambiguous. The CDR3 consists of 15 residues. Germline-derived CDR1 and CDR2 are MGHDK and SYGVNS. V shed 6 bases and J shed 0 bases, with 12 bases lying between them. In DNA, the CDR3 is TGTGCCAGCAGCAGCGCTGCGCTAGCCAAAAACATTCAGTACTTC. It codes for CASSSAALAKNIQYF.

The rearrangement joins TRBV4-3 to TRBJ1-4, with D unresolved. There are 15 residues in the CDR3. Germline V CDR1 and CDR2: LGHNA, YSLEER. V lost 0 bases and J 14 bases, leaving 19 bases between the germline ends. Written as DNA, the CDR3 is TGCGCCAGCAGCCAAGATTACAGAACTGACTTGAGGCTGTTTTTT. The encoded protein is CASSQDYRTDLRLFF.

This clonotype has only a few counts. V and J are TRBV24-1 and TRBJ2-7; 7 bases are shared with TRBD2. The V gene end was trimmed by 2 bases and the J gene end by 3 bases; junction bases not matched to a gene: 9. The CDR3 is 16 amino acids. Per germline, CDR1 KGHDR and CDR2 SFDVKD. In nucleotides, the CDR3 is TGTGCCACCAGTGATTCTTCTAGCGGTCCAAACTACGAGCAGTACTTC. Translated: CATSDSSSGPNYEQYF.